This TCR beta chain appears in the sequencing data of a study of cytomegalovirus exposure and HLA in healthy donors. Unmatched junction bases numbered 9, after V lost 3 bases and J lost 4 bases. This CDR3 contains 16 residues. Germline V gene lookup returns CDR1 SGHDT and CDR2 YYEEEE. The PCR contained 60 Vbeta and 13 Jbeta primers. Profiled with immunoSEQ multiplex PCR; TCRdb holds only in-frame clones, not every one. Found here are hundreds of thousands of clones, roughly four fifths of them singletons; the top ten hold 0.58%. The specimen was PBMCs. The rearrangement uses TRBV5-6 and TRBJ2-5; 10 bases fit TRBD1. This receptor was identified in a woman aged 40 to 55 in good health and CMV-seronegative. CDR3 in amino acids: CASSWRDRGWGETQYF. For the CDR3, the DNA is TGTGCCAGCAGCTGGCGGGACAGGGGATGGGGAGAGACCCAGTACTTC.